This TCR beta chain originates from a study of cytomegalovirus exposure and HLA in healthy donors. PCR primers comprised 60 Vbeta and 13 Jbeta primers. TCRdb keeps only in-frame clones here, not all; method: immunoSEQ multiplex PCR. This sample has fewer than 200,000 clones, with roughly 80% found just once. The CDR3 consists of 13 residues. The germline CDR1 and CDR2 sequences are SGHTA and FQGNSA. Deletions cut 1 base from V and 5 bases from J, with 8 bases between. Study-wide results and caveats: Solely CMV serostatus was available to characterize immune exposure.

Concerning this clone: The antigen is unknown.

V usage is TRBV7-2 and J usage is TRBJ1-1; D is unclear. The sample consisted of PBMCs. The source of this sequence is a man aged 35-49 years in good health and CMV-seronegative. CDR3 nucleotide sequence: TGTGCCAGCAGCTTAGGTCGTTTGACTGAAGCTTTCTTT. This translates into CASSLGRLTEAFF.